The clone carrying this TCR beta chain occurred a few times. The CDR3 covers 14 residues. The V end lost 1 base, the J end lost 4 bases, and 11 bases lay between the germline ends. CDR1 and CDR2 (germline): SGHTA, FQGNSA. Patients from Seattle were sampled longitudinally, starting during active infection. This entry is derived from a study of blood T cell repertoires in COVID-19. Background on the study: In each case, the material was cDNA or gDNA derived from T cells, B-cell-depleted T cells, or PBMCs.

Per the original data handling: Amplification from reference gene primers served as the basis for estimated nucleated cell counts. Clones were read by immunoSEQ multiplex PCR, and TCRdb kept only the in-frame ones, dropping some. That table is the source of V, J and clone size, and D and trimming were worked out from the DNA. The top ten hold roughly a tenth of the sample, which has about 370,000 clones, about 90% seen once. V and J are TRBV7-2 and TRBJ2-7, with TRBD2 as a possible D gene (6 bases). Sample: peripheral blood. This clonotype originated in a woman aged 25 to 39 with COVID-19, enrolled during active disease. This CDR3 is CASSLGWGGYEQYF. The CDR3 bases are TGTGCCAGCAGCTTAGGTTGGGGAGGATACGAGCAGTACTTC.